This T cell receptor (beta chain) was sequenced for a study of Ad26.COV2.S vaccination and SARS-CoV-2 variants. For the study at large: Of the COV1001 trial arms, the Ad26.COV2.S arm included the donor. Ad26.COV2.S, an intramuscular injection, was given once or twice 56 days apart. Study-level findings and limits: Substantial breadth in spike-specific CD8+ and CD4+ T cell responses was reportedly seen after vaccination.

Treatment indicated: around 19 received Ad26.COV2.S at low or high dose, single or two shots; 5 received placebo; per-sample allocation not given. Day 63 after the first vaccine or placebo injection was the time point for sampling. The CDR3 is 12 amino acids. Trimming took off 1 base at V and 0 bases at J, with 0 bases between the two ends. Germline V gene data show CDR1 as LGHNT and CDR2 as FRNRAP. Clones were sequenced by immunoSEQ multiplex PCR, and TCRdb holds only the in-frame ones, with some missing. Seen here are 500,000 or so clones, about 91% observed once, and the top ten hold about 2.5%. Only one count was recorded for this clone. Its specificity is unknown.

The starting material was peripheral blood, obtained in a trial of Ad26.COV2.S vaccine versus placebo. V usage is TRBV12-5 and J usage is TRBJ2-5, with unresolved D. This clonotype was obtained from a person aged 18-60 years who received the Ad26.COV2.S COVID-19 vaccine or a placebo. The chain's CDR3 is CASGLDQETQYF. The CDR3 DNA is TGTGCTAGTGGTTTGGACCAAGAGACCCAGTACTTC.